This T cell receptor (beta chain) was sequenced for a study of post-analysis software for immune sequencing data. About the research overall: Multiple sclerosis in the patients followed relapsing-remitting, secondary progressive and progressive-relapsing courses.

Unique molecular identifiers were carried by the TCR beta cDNA libraries. T cells numbering 1 to 10 million yielded cDNA molecules that totaled approximately 500,000. One entry per CDR3 protein results from TCRdb running MiXCR on the PCR reads. Of about 400,000 distinct CDR3 sequences listed, roughly 38% are singletons. In its sample, this clonotype was seen once. Its antigen is unidentified. Broader study findings: F measure clustering grouped samples strongly by preparation batch. Relative to controls, patients with multiple sclerosis showed significantly lower normalized Chao1 diversity.

This TCR was sampled from a girl under 18 with multiple sclerosis. Sequencing was done on a sample of blood.

The CDR3 spells CASSFGAGYEQYF. CDR3 sequence (DNA): TGTGCCAGCAGTTTTGGAGCGGGGTACGAGCAGTACTTC. The chain couples TRBV12-3 or TRBV12-4 to TRBJ2-7; TRBD2 matches at 7 bases. J lost 4 bases, V lost 3 bases, and 3 bases had no gene match. This CDR3 has 13 residues.